The 25 T cell receptor beta chains below all came from one sample that was sequenced in a study of blood T cell repertoires in COVID-19 (dated by TCRdb to the early 2020s). The receptor library was made with the immunoSEQ multiplex PCR assay. This is the immuneACCESS table as TCRdb keeps it, with only in-frame sequences that have V and J called. A part of the clones is gone; compared with another copy, unresolved V genes explain less than half, and the rest is unexplained. The sample table shows approximately 290,000 clones, and around 90% are seen once. The top ten constitute around 1.1% of the sample. The specimen was PBMCs or T cells enriched from blood (not recorded which). All receptors derive from a woman aged 25-40 years who had recovered from COVID-19.

V and J are TRBV5-1 and TRBJ1-4, with D possibly TRBD1 on 6 matching bases. This CDR3 has 15 amino acids. Per the germline V gene, CDR1 is SGHRS and CDR2 is YFSETQ. Trimming cost V 4 bases and J 3 bases, with 13 bases left between them. CDR3: CASSISGTPNEKLFF. The CDR3 DNA reads TGCGCCAGCAGCATTTCCGGGACACCTAATGAAAAACTGTTTTTT.

The V and J genes are TRBV4-3 and TRBJ1-2; D unclear. V lost 1 base, J lost 5 bases, and 14 bases lay in between. CDR1 and CDR2 (germline): LGHNA, YSLEER. CDR3 size: 15 residues. The chain's CDR3 is CASSQGVSPTYGYTF. CDR3 bases: TGCGCCAGCAGCCAAGGTGTCTCACCTACTTATGGCTACACCTTC.

The rearrangement uses TRBV2 and TRBJ1-1; TRBD1 matches at 7 bases. Per germline, CDR1 SNHLY and CDR2 FYNNEI. V lost 6 bases, J lost 4 bases, and 8 bases stayed unmatched. The CDR3 loop spans 14 amino acids. CDR3 sequence reads: CASRNRGQGTEAFF. The CDR3 DNA is TGTGCCAGCAGGAATAGGGGGCAGGGCACTGAAGCTTTCTTT.

This chain joins TRBV7-2 and TRBJ2-6; D not certain. Germline V gene lookup returns CDR1 SGHTA and CDR2 FQGNSA. The CDR3 sequence is 15 residues long. Trimming stripped 7 bases from V and 2 bases from J, with 12 bases between. The CDR3 is CASTQLIAGANVLTF. The CDR3 DNA is TGTGCCAGCACCCAACTCATTGCTGGGGCCAACGTCCTGACTTTC.

The chain has TRBV28 and TRBJ2-3, with D unclear. This CDR3 comprises 16 residues. With 6 bases removed from V and 5 bases from J, the gap between germline ends came to 21 bases. The germline gives CDR1 MDHEN, CDR2 SYDVKM. For the CDR3, the DNA is TGTGCCAGCAGCCGAACCAACAAGAGACGGGTAGATACGCAGTATTTT. It is translated as CASSRTNKRRVDTQYF.

J is TRBJ1-1 and V is TRBV10-2, with TRBD1 identical over 7 bases. The CDR3 runs 15 residues. Germline V lookup: CDR1 WSHSY, CDR2 SAAADI. The trim removed 7 bases at V and 1 base at J, leaving 9 bases unmatched. The CDR3 loop is CASIRGTAANTEAFF. DNA for the CDR3: TGCGCCAGCATTCGTGGGACAGCCGCGAACACTGAAGCTTTCTTT.

This clone was observed once. The chain links TRBV30 to TRBJ2-3; tentatively, D is TRBD1 (6 bases). The CDR3 has 13 residues. The V end lost 2 bases, the J end lost 2 bases, and 8 bases lay between the germline ends. Germline V lookup: CDR1 GTSNPN, CDR2 SVGIG (reference sequence). The CDR3 DNA is TGTGCCTGGAGTAACAGGGCCACAGATACGCAGTATTTT. Residues: CAWSNRATDTQYF.

The gene calls are TRBV5-6 and TRBJ2-3; a possible D gene is TRBD1 (6 bases). The V end was cut by 3 bases, the J end by 0 bases, with 20 bases between. CDR1 SGHDT and CDR2 YYEEEE come from the germline V gene. The CDR3 runs to 18 residues. CDR3 region: CASSSGYTRGISTDTQYF. The CDR3 DNA is TGTGCCAGCAGCTCAGGCTATACCAGGGGCATTAGCACAGATACGCAGTATTTT.

The chain is built from TRBV29-1 and TRBJ2-3, with TRBD2 identical over 7 bases. The CDR3 covers 14 residues. The J segment lost 2 bases and the V segment lost 4 bases, leaving 6 bases of the junction unmatched. Germline CDR1 reads SQVTM; CDR2 reads ANQGSEA. The CDR3 here is CSVVGLVTTDTQYF. The CDR3 DNA is TGCAGCGTTGTCGGACTAGTTACCACAGATACGCAGTATTTT.

The V and J genes are TRBV7-2 and TRBJ1-2; 10 bases match TRBD1. Germline lookup yields CDR1 SGHTA and CDR2 FQGNSA. There are 17 residues in the CDR3. J was trimmed by 4 bases and V by 1 base; bases with no gene match: 9. DNA for the CDR3: TGTGCCAGCAGCTTAGAGTCGGGACAGGGGTTTCTCTATGGCTACACCTTC. Translated, it gives CASSLESGQGFLYGYTF.

This chain uses TRBV6-5 with TRBJ2-1; TRBD2 is a possible D gene (5 bases). The CDR3 spans 16 residues. V lost 7 bases, J lost 8 bases, and 24 bases lay in between. The germline gives CDR1 MNHEY, CDR2 SVGAGI. CDR3 bases: TGTGCCAGCACCTACTCCGGGGTCCCGGGATGGGATGAGCAGTTCTTC. Translating it yields CASTYSGVPGWDEQFF.

This chain uses TRBV28 with TRBJ1-1; a weak D match, TRBD1 (6 bases). The germline V gene encodes CDR1 MDHEN and CDR2 SYDVKM. The length of the CDR3 is 14 residues. V was clipped by 5 bases and J by 5 bases, with 15 bases between them. Here the CDR3 DNA reads TGTGCCAGCAGTCCGTCACAGGGTGGAACTGAAGCTTTCTTT. It specifies CASSPSQGGTEAFF.

The CDR3 bases are TGTGCCAGCAGTGAACGGTTCGCGTCCCCCCCTGGAAACACCATATATTTT. Its translation is CASSERFASPPGNTIYF. The V gene is TRBV2, the J gene TRBJ1-3; D is unresolved. V was trimmed by 2 bases and J by 2 bases, leaving 16 bases between them. The length of the CDR3 is 17 residues. Germline CDR1 SNHLY, CDR2 FYNNEI.

The CDR3 region is CASSTGTSGEGQYF. Written as DNA, the CDR3 is TGTGCCAGTAGTACCGGGACAAGCGGAGAAGGCCAGTACTTC. The rearrangement links TRBV19 to TRBJ2-5, with a possible D match to TRBD1 (6 bases). The CDR3 spans 14 residues. CDR1 is LNHDA and CDR2 is SQIVND in the germline V gene (reference sequence). V lost 4 bases, J lost 10 bases, and 19 bases lay in between.

The chain is built from TRBV18 and TRBJ1-5; a weak D match, TRBD1 (5 bases). The germline V gene encodes CDR1 KGHSH and CDR2 LQKENI. The CDR3 is 13 amino acids. V gave up 6 bases and J gave up 5 bases, with 11 bases separating them. CDR3 amino acids: CASSQGRDQPQHF. CDR3 nucleotide sequence: TGTGCCAGCTCGCAGGGAAGAGATCAGCCCCAGCATTTT.

The rearrangement links TRBV19 to TRBJ2-1; 13 positions match TRBD2. The CDR3 contains 14 residues. J gave up 6 bases and V 10 bases, and 6 bases lay outside the gene matches. The germline CDR1 and CDR2 sequences are LNHDA and SQIVND (reference sequence). The CDR3, as DNA: TGTGCCACCAGACTAGCGGGAGGAAGCAATGAGCAGTTCTTC. Translated: CATRLAGGSNEQFF.

The chain joins TRBV6-2 or TRBV6-3 to TRBJ2-5; 7 bases map to TRBD2. The CDR3 is made up of 17 amino acids. J gave up 0 bases and V 2 bases, and 9 bases lay outside the gene matches. Germline V gene lookup returns CDR1 MNHEY and CDR2 SVGEGT. This CDR3 is CASSYPLASPYQETQYF. The CDR3 DNA reads TGTGCCAGCAGTTACCCACTAGCGAGCCCCTACCAAGAGACCCAGTACTTC.

The chain combines TRBV6-5 with TRBJ1-3; D gene ambiguous. The CDR3 has 14 amino acids. V dropped 10 bases and J dropped 0 bases, with 13 bases sitting between them. Germline CDR1 and CDR2: MNHEY and SVGAGI. The CDR3 DNA reads TGTGCCACCACCTCTGACTACTCTGGAAACACCATATATTTT. This encodes CATTSDYSGNTIYF.

The rearrangement uses TRBV4-2 and TRBJ1-1; TRBD1 aligns across 9 bases. The CDR3 is 16 residues long. V was clipped by 4 bases and J by 8 bases; unmatched bases: 14. Germline V gives CDR1 LGHNA, CDR2 YNFKEQ. The CDR3 region is CASSPFTGTGISEAFF. CDR3 bases: TGTGCCAGCAGCCCTTTTACCGGGACAGGGATTTCGGAAGCTTTCTTT.

The chain uses TRBV19 and TRBJ1-1; D is ambiguous. The V end was cut by 9 bases, the J end by 1 base, with 15 bases between. This CDR3 has 14 amino acids. The germline CDR1 and CDR2 sequences are LNHDA and SQIVND (reference sequence). The CDR3 region has the DNA TGTGCCAGCCAGTTCGACCGGGGGAACACTGAAGCTTTCTTT. This gives the protein CASQFDRGNTEAFF. The full variable domain, completed using reference TRBV19 and TRBJ1-1, is DGGITQSPKYLFRKEGQNVTLSCEQNLNHDAMYWYRQDPGQGLRLIYYSQIVNDFQKGDIAEGYSVSREKKESFPLTVTSAQKNPTAFYLCASQFDRGNTEAFFGQGTRLTVV.

This clone has more than one count but fewer than ten. The genes are TRBV28 and TRBJ1-5; no clear D gene. This CDR3 contains 15 residues. V was pared by 4 bases and J by 7 bases, with 17 bases between. Germline V gene sequence: CDR1 MDHEN, CDR2 SYDVKM. The CDR3 DNA follows: TGTGCCAGCAGTTCCCTGGGCTTCACGGGGCAGCCCCAGCATTTT. Encoded protein: CASSSLGFTGQPQHF. The full variable domain, in which reference TRBV28 and TRBJ1-5 provide the parts outside the CDR3, is DVKVTQSSRYLVKRTGEKVFLECVQDMDHENMFWYRQDPGLGLRLIYFSYDVKMKEKGDIPEGYSVSREKKERFSLILESASTNQTSMYLCASSSLGFTGQPQHFGDGTRLSIL.

The chain combines TRBV18 with TRBJ2-7, with 8 bases fitting TRBD1. V lost 3 bases, J lost 0 bases, and 4 bases stayed unmatched. Germline V gene sequence: CDR1 KGHSH, CDR2 LQKENI. CDR3 size: 15 residues. CDR3 nucleotide sequence: TGTGCCAGCTCACCTGGACAGGGACCCTCCTACGAGCAGTACTTC. Translated: CASSPGQGPSYEQYF.

This chain uses TRBV28 with TRBJ2-3; 11 nucleotides line up with TRBD2. The CDR3 sequence is 17 residues long. CDR1 and CDR2 (germline): MDHEN, SYDVKM. V lost 4 bases, J lost 3 bases, and 9 bases stayed unmatched. The CDR3 is CASSSPTGLAVTDTQYF. CDR3 DNA: TGTGCCAGCAGTTCACCTACGGGACTAGCGGTAACAGATACGCAGTATTTT.

V usage is TRBV30 and J usage is TRBJ2-5, with 13 positions matching TRBD2. CDR3 length equals 17 residues. Germline V gives CDR1 GTSNPN, CDR2 SVGIG (reference sequence). The trim removed 2 bases at V and 4 bases at J, leaving 10 bases unmatched. This CDR3 reads CAWSYPGLAGDPETQYF. The CDR3 DNA follows: TGTGCCTGGAGTTATCCCGGACTAGCGGGAGACCCAGAGACCCAGTACTTC.

This clone was seen a single time. The chain links TRBV19 to TRBJ2-7; possible D gene TRBD2, 5 bases. Trimming removed 3 bases from V and 0 bases from J, with 12 bases in between. The germline gives CDR1 LNHDA, CDR2 SQIVND (reference sequence). This CDR3 has 15 residues. The CDR3: CASSIMGSSSYEQYF. DNA of the CDR3: TGTGCCAGTAGTATTATGGGGAGCTCCTCCTACGAGCAGTACTTC.